This record looks at one T cell receptor beta chain sequence and its context. Antigen unknown. An end of the junction differs from the germline gene, which may be a read error. Germline V lookup: CDR1 SEHNR, CDR2 FQNEAQ (reference sequence). The CDR3 totals 16 residues. This PCR relied on a set of 60 Vbeta primers and 13 Jbeta primers. Data came from immunoSEQ multiplex PCR; TCRdb stores just in-frame clones and leaves some out. The sample holds some 200,000 clones, approximately 80% seen once. The data originate from a study of cytomegalovirus exposure and HLA in healthy donors. Study results and caveats: Some TCR beta chains (approximately 180 of them) were listed as cytomegalovirus-associated.

Input material: PBMCs. The source is a boy younger than 10 in good health and CMV-seronegative. The J gene is TRBJ2-7, the V gene TRBV7-9; D is perhaps TRBD2 (5 bases). CDR3 residues: CSSSYLGFEGKAEQYF. The CDR3 nucleotides read TGTTCCAGCAGCTACCTAGGGTTTGAGGGTAAGGCCGAGCAGTACTTC.